Shown below are 5 T cell receptor beta chains from a single sample sequenced in a study of T-cell reconstitution after alpha-beta-depleted transplantation in children. Unique molecular identifiers tagged the TCRbeta library. Using its own MiXCR run on the PCR reads, TCRdb lists one record per CDR3 protein. This sample has around 700,000 distinct CDR3 sequences; roughly 13% occur once, and the top ten carry about 0.77%. The source was PBMCs, collected before TCRalphabeta/CD19-depleted stem cell transplant. These receptors came from a girl aged 2-10 years with congenital amegakaryocytic thrombocytopenia, due to receive a stem cell transplant.

V gene TRBV3-1 combines with J gene TRBJ2-4; a weak D match, TRBD1 (5 bases). In germline, CDR1 is LGHDT, CDR2 YNNKEL (reference sequence). The CDR3 covers 13 residues. V was cut by 5 bases and J by 9 bases, with 14 bases left in between. The CDR3 spells CASSASSQGIQYF. The CDR3 nucleotides are TGTGCCAGCAGCGCTTCATCTCAGGGCATTCAGTACTTC. Drawing the rest from reference TRBV3-1 and TRBJ2-4, the complete variable domain is DTAVSQTPKYLVTQMGNDKSIKCEQNLGHDTMYWYKQDSKKFLKIMFSYNNKELIINETVPNRFSPKSPDKAHLNLHINSLELGDSAVYFCASSASSQGIQYFGAGTRLSVL.

The chain combines TRBV5-6 with TRBJ2-1; 11 nucleotides line up with TRBD2. This CDR3 comprises 13 residues. V gave up 5 bases and J gave up 9 bases; unmatched junction bases: 4. Germline V lookup: CDR1 SGHDT, CDR2 YYEEEE. This CDR3 reads CASSTGTSGEQFF. In DNA, the CDR3 is TGTGCCAGCAGTACAGGGACTAGCGGTGAGCAGTTCTTC.

The chain has TRBV29-1 and TRBJ2-2; D is possibly TRBD1 (5 bases). V was clipped by 4 bases and J by 0 bases, with 9 bases between them. This CDR3 is built from 14 residues. Germline CDR1 and CDR2: SQVTM and ANQGSEA. CDR3 coding DNA: TGCAGCGTTGCTGACAGAGCGAACACCGGGGAGCTGTTTTTT. Translation: CSVADRANTGELFF.

This clonotype was counted at least ten times. This chain uses TRBV10-2 with TRBJ2-7, with D perhaps matching TRBD1 or TRBD2 (7 bases each). CDR3 length: 13 residues. V lost 10 bases and J 6 bases, leaving 19 bases between the germline ends. The germline CDR1 and CDR2 sequences are WSHSY and SAAADI. Written as DNA, the CDR3 is TGCGCCATTGGACAGGCGGGAGTACTCGAGCAGTACTTC. Translation gives CAIGQAGVLEQYF.

The sample holds many counts of this clonotype. This rearrangement joins TRBV3-1 to TRBJ2-5; no firm D call. Germline lookup yields CDR1 LGHDT and CDR2 YNNKEL (reference sequence). V gave up 4 bases and J gave up 1 base, with 10 bases separating them. The CDR3 loop spans 14 amino acids. The chain's CDR3 is CASSLRTIQETQYF. DNA for the CDR3: TGTGCCAGCAGCCTAAGGACCATCCAAGAGACCCAGTACTTC.